This T cell receptor (beta chain) was identified in a study of blood T cell repertoires in COVID-19 (dated by TCRdb to the early 2020s). The study in broad terms: Samples covering the acute and convalescent phases of COVID-19 were provided by collaborators in the United States, Italy and Spain. The material from the prospective study consisted of cDNA or gDNA derived from T cells, B-cell-depleted T cells, or PBMCs. The dataset comprised deeply sampled blood TCRbeta repertoires from subjects exposed to, actively infected with, or recovered from COVID-19. A freely available public database, intended as a resource for researchers studying the immune response to SARS-CoV-2, is where the repertoires were released. Samples came from the ongoing ImmuneRACE study (first 160 participants) plus 1,254 subjects from 6 global collaborators. The sample metadata nearly always contained a de-identified subject ID, COVID-19 status, age in years and sex. Where available, HLA class I and class II types were obtained from metadata supplied by the sample provider rather than from assay-based typing.

Participants in the prospective study were enrolled through a virtual design, were aged about 18 to 89 years, and lived in 24 United States geographic areas. In the prospective study, cohorts were assigned on the basis of participant-reported clinical history obtained from a screening survey and a study questionnaire. Recovered participants in ImmuneRACE Cohort 3 were defined by two consecutive negative NP/OP PCR tests, clearance by a healthcare professional, or resolution of symptoms. Mobile phlebotomists in the prospective study collected whole blood, serum and a nasopharyngeal or oropharyngeal swab from every participant. Prospective study participants could optionally give additional blood draws and questionnaires over an approximately two-month period. Before DNA extraction, prospective study blood samples were shipped either frozen or at room temperature. Comments on this clone: Its antigen specificity is not known. No base quality values were provided; no much bigger clone lies one nucleotide off.

The germline V gene (reference sequence) yields MNHEY for CDR1 and SMNVEV for CDR2. The trim is 6 bases for V and 1 base for J, with a gap of 12 bases between the germline ends. The CDR3 spans 14 residues, from the cysteine through the phenylalanine. Only the CDR3 DNA stays, 42 bases, in frame from base 1. The immunoSEQ Assay, a bias-controlled multiplex PCR, was used to amplify TCRbeta CDR3 regions from genomic DNA. On the authors' methods: Nucleated cell counts per sample were estimated from amplification of reference gene primers within the assay. To quantify the absolute abundance of each unique TCRbeta CDR3 rearrangement, sequence reads were collapsed and filtered. For each sample, productive Simpson clonality was calculated by taking the square root of Simpson's diversity index across productive rearrangements. Imported from immuneACCESS, the table was reduced by TCRdb to in-frame sequences with V and J called. These copies leave out some clones; in studies compared against another copy, an unresolved V gene accounts for under half, and the cause of the remainder is not known. The V and J calls and the clone size are those of that table, but D and trimming were determined from the DNA. Across this sample there are fewer than 150,000 clones, with around 86% seen only once. The top ten hold 15% to 20% of the sample.

Overall results and qualifications from the work: How much clinical and demographic metadata was included differed by source and by participant, and the metadata was provided uncurated.

The receptor was isolated from a man aged 25 to 45 who had recovered from COVID-19. Specimen: PBMCs or T cells enriched from blood (not recorded which). This sequence uses TRBV27 and TRBJ1-1, with TRBD1 tentatively as D gene (5 bases match). The DNA is TGTGCCAGCAGGATGGGGACTTCGAACACTGAAGCTTTCTTT. Its coded protein is CASRMGTSNTEAFF.